The table lists the clone carrying this TCR beta chain with a few counts. Its matching antigen is unknown. This entry is derived from a study of glioma-infiltrating T cells. Study results and limitations: Tissue and blood shared very few CDR3 sequences. Above-expected tissue-blood divergence occurred in all gliomas, most in low-grade ones.

This CDR3 spans 13 amino acids. Germline V gives CDR1 LNHDA, CDR2 SQIVND (reference sequence). The V end lost 4 bases, the J end lost 5 bases, and 9 bases lay between the germline ends. Amplification of TCR alpha and beta CDR3 regions from RNA used iRepertoire nested multiplex PCR. One-step reverse transcription and amplification started from around 100-400 ng of tissue mRNA or PBMC total RNA. TCRdb re-analysed the multiplex PCR reads in MiXCR, keeping a single row per CDR3 protein. The sample lists 85,000 to 110,000 distinct CDR3 sequences; around 29% were seen once. The sequence was collected from a human donor with low-grade glioma or glioblastoma, undergoing nonglioma brain surgery, or in good health (not recorded which). Sequenced sample: glioma tissue, nonneoplastic brain tissue, or PBMCs (not recorded which). The V and J genes are TRBV19 and TRBJ1-5; no definite D call. In DNA, the CDR3 is TGTGCCAGTAGTAAACGGGAGGATCAGCCCCAGCATTTT. This codes for CASSKREDQPQHF.